Each of the 29 T cell receptor beta chains below was sequenced from the same sample in a study of response to subunit inactivated influenza vaccine (dated by TCRdb to between 2018 and 2020). The library was made by RT-PCR. Reads for this sample came from an Illumina HiSeq 2500. TCRdb reprocessed the public reads (quality trimming at Q25 with fastp, clone calling with MiXCR) and kept in-frame beta chains. Each CDR3 protein appears once, grouped with its most common genes and DNA. This sample has roughly 790,000 distinct CDR3 sequences in its table, and over 20% of those were observed once. Clones ranked in the top ten supply roughly a tenth of the sample. The specimen was PBMCs from blood, collected 5 to 6 days after vaccination. These receptors were taken from a middle-aged man who received an inactivated influenza vaccine. Donor details come from another sample of the same person, matched by shared clones.

This clonotype appeared a few times. CDR3 protein: CASSPRQGSEKLFF. The CDR3 DNA follows: TGTGCCAGCAGCCCCAGACAGGGGAGTGAAAAACTGTTTTTT. This chain uses TRBV6-1 with TRBJ1-4; the match to TRBD1 covers 8 bases. With V trimmed by 6 bases and J by 7 bases, 7 bases remained unmatched. This CDR3 contains 14 residues. Germline CDR1 and CDR2: MNHNS and SASEGT.

The chain joins TRBV20-1 to TRBJ2-1; D might be TRBD1 (5 bases). Trimming stripped 6 bases from V and 4 bases from J, with 16 bases between. This CDR3 spans 14 amino acids. The germline V gene has CDR1 DFQATT and CDR2 SNEGSKA (reference sequence). The CDR3 region is CSAHPGLGYNEQFF. The CDR3 DNA follows: TGCAGTGCCCACCCAGGGCTGGGTTACAATGAGCAGTTCTTC.

This clonotype was found a few times. The V call is TRBV6-2 or TRBV6-3, the J call TRBJ1-2, with unresolved D. The germline CDR1 and CDR2 sequences are MNHEY and SVGEGT. Trimming took 7 bases from V and 3 from J, leaving 9 bases between them. This CDR3 region has 12 residues. This CDR3 is CASKGGDYGYTF. CDR3 nucleotide sequence: TGTGCCAGCAAAGGCGGGGACTATGGCTACACCTTC.

Concerning this clonotype itself: The germline gene is not matched at one end of the junction; a read error may be the cause. V usage is TRBV10-3 and J usage is TRBJ1-2; a possible D gene is TRBD1 (5 bases). This CDR3 is 11 amino acids long. Germline V gene lookup returns CDR1 ENHRY and CDR2 SYGVKD. Here the CDR3 DNA reads TGTGCCATCAGTGAGTCGCGACAGCTACTCTTC. Translating it yields CAISESRQLLF.

V gene TRBV6-5 combines with J gene TRBJ1-4; 7 positions match TRBD1. Germline V gene sequence: CDR1 MNHEY, CDR2 SVGAGI. This CDR3 is built from 13 residues. The V and J ends lost 2 bases and 14 bases, in that order; junction bases with no gene match: 8. CDR3 amino acids: CASSYTLTGNLFF. The CDR3 bases are TGTGCCAGCAGTTACACCCTGACAGGGAACCTGTTTTTT.

This chain links TRBV28 with TRBJ2-1; 9 nucleotides line up with TRBD2. The CDR3 length is 16 residues. J gave up 6 bases and V 3 bases, and 9 bases lay outside the gene matches. Germline-derived CDR1 and CDR2 are MDHEN and SYDVKM. CDR3 bases: TGTGCCAGCAGTTTCGGCGGCGGGAGGGCCGTCAATGAGCAGTTCTTC. Translation: CASSFGGGRAVNEQFF.

This clonotype came up a few times. The chain recombines TRBV5-1 with TRBJ2-1; D is possibly TRBD1 (6 bases). The germline V gene encodes CDR1 SGHRS and CDR2 YFSETQ. The ends were cut back, 4 bases at V and 2 bases at J, with 10 bases in the middle. This CDR3 comprises 14 residues. The CDR3 sequence: CASSTDSTYNEQFF. CDR3 coding DNA: TGCGCCAGCAGCACGGACAGCACCTACAATGAGCAGTTCTTC.

CDR3 sequence reads: CSARGTLAFGGELFF. The CDR3 DNA sequence: TGCAGTGCTAGAGGCACTCTAGCGTTCGGGGGGGAGCTGTTTTTT. The chain recombines TRBV20-1 with TRBJ2-2, with a tentative D call TRBD2 (6 bases). V lost 1 base and J lost 8, with 17 bases in between. The CDR3 totals 15 residues. In germline, CDR1 is DFQATT, CDR2 SNEGSKA (reference sequence).

The genes are TRBV18 and TRBJ2-3; the D gene is possibly TRBD2 (5 bases). Per germline, CDR1 KGHSH and CDR2 LQKENI. V was shortened by 2 bases and J by 4 bases, with 10 bases between the two germline ends. This CDR3 spans 14 amino acids. CDR3 region: CASSPENGADTQYF. CDR3 DNA sequence: TGTGCCAGCTCACCAGAGAACGGGGCAGATACGCAGTATTTT.

This rearrangement joins TRBV29-1 to TRBJ2-1; 7 bases are a match to TRBD2. V lost 4 bases and J lost 3; bases outside the gene matches: 21. Germline values: CDR1 SQVTM, CDR2 ANQGSEA. The CDR3 runs 19 residues. The CDR3 reads CSVGGREGSTYAFYNEQFF. The CDR3 DNA reads as TGCAGCGTTGGGGGGAGGGAGGGCTCGACTTATGCCTTCTACAATGAGCAGTTCTTC.

The table lists this clonotype with many counts. The J gene is TRBJ2-5, the V gene TRBV20-1; 8 bases are a match to TRBD1. Germline lookup yields CDR1 DFQATT and CDR2 SNEGSKA (reference sequence). With V trimmed by 3 bases and J by 5 bases, 11 bases remained unmatched. This CDR3 has 15 amino acids. CDR3 nucleotide sequence: TGCAGTGCTAGTCGGGCAGGGGGCGAGGAGGAGACCCAGTACTTC. This gives the protein CSASRAGGEEETQYF.

A few counts support this clonotype. The chain has TRBV7-2 and TRBJ2-7; a weak D match, TRBD1 (6 bases). Germline V gene lookup returns CDR1 SGHTA and CDR2 FQGNSA. The CDR3 has 15 amino acids. V gave up 1 base and J gave up 2 bases, with 12 bases separating them. The CDR3 protein is CASSLGWGPAYEQYF. The CDR3 nucleotides are TGTGCCAGCAGCTTAGGGTGGGGGCCCGCCTACGAGCAGTACTTC.

This clonotype was detected a few times. The chain links TRBV7-8 to TRBJ1-2; D not resolved. V was clipped by 3 bases and J by 13 bases, with 15 bases between them. The CDR3 loop spans 12 amino acids. Looked up from germline, CDR1 is SGHVS and CDR2 is FQNEAQ. The CDR3 sequence is CASSLGMVSFTF. CDR3 in DNA: TGTGCCAGCAGCTTGGGAATGGTCTCGTTCACCTTC.

This clonotype was counted between two and nine times. This rearrangement joins TRBV6-1 to TRBJ2-7; TRBD2 aligns across 10 bases. V lost 5 bases, J lost 4 bases, and 11 bases stayed unmatched. The CDR3 covers 16 residues. The V gene's germline CDR1 is MNHNS and CDR2 SASEGT. CDR3 nucleotide sequence: TGTGCCAGCAGTCGGTTACATGGGACTAGCGAGTACGAGCAGTACTTC. Residues: CASSRLHGTSEYEQYF.

This clonotype was recorded a few times. This rearrangement joins TRBV7-2 to TRBJ2-4; possible D gene TRBD2, 5 bases. V lost 6 bases to trimming and J lost 1 base, with 10 bases between them. Germline CDR1 is SGHTA and CDR2 is FQGNSA. The CDR3 has 14 amino acids. CDR3 protein: CASREDMAKNIQYF. In nucleotides, the CDR3 is TGTGCCAGCAGGGAGGATATGGCCAAAAACATTCAGTACTTC. The entire variable domain, with the rest obtained from reference TRBV7-2 and TRBJ2-4, is as follows: GAGVSQSPSNKVTEKGKDVELRCDPISGHTALYWYRQSLGQGLEFLIYFQGNSAPDKSGLPSDRFSAERTGGSVSTLTIQRTQQEDSAVYLCASREDMAKNIQYFGAGTRLSVL.

This sequence joins TRBV20-1 and TRBJ1-1, with D perhaps matching TRBD1 (5 bases). Per germline, CDR1 DFQATT and CDR2 SNEGSKA (reference sequence). The CDR3 loop spans 16 amino acids. Trimming removed 6 bases from V and 0 bases from J, with 20 bases in between. The CDR3 loop reads CSAETGLGLMNTEAFF. For the CDR3, the DNA is TGCAGTGCAGAGACGGGGCTTGGTCTAATGAACACTGAAGCTTTCTTT.

Turning to this clonotype: One end of the junction is discordant with germline, which a read error may explain. The chain couples TRBV6-1 to TRBJ2-1; TRBD1 agrees at 10 bases. Germline V gene lookup returns CDR1 MNHNS and CDR2 SASEGT. The CDR3 covers 15 residues. CDR3 coding DNA: TGTGCCAGCAGGGAAGATGGGACAGGGGTCAATGAGCAGTTCTTC. The encoded protein is CASREDGTGVNEQFF.

Ten or more counts support this clonotype. This rearrangement joins TRBV4-2 to TRBJ1-5, with 9 bases identical to TRBD1. The germline CDR1 and CDR2 sequences are LGHNA and YNFKEQ. The CDR3 is 15 amino acids. The V gene end was trimmed by 2 bases and the J gene end by 2 bases; junction bases not matched to a gene: 1. The CDR3 sequence: CASSQRTGGNQPQHF. The CDR3 DNA sequence: TGTGCCAGCAGCCAAAGGACAGGGGGCAATCAGCCCCAGCATTTT.

The chain links TRBV6-5 to TRBJ1-4, with D tentatively TRBD1 (6 bases). Germline lookup yields CDR1 MNHEY and CDR2 SVGAGI. The CDR3 covers 14 residues. Trimming removed 0 bases from V and 8 bases from J, with 10 bases in between. The CDR3 DNA reads as TGTGCCAGCAGTTACTCAGGGGGAAGGGAAAAACTGTTTTTT. Amino acids: CASSYSGGREKLFF.

The table lists this clonotype with many counts. This chain uses TRBV6-1 with TRBJ2-7; no firm D call. The CDR3 covers 11 residues. Per germline, CDR1 MNHNS and CDR2 SASEGT. Trimming removed 1 base from V and 4 bases from J, with 2 bases in between. The chain's CDR3 is CASSEGYEQYF. The CDR3 nucleotides are TGTGCCAGCAGTGAAGGGTACGAGCAGTACTTC.

This clonotype turned up a few times. The rearrangement joins TRBV7-2 to TRBJ2-7; 7 bases align to TRBD2. CDR3 length: 14 residues. V shed 2 bases, J shed 5 bases, and the junction held 6 bases outside the gene matches. The germline V gene has CDR1 SGHTA and CDR2 FQGNSA. The DNA of the CDR3 is TGTGCCAGCAGCTTAAGTCTAGCGGCGCACGAGCAGTACTTC. Translating gives CASSLSLAAHEQYF.

This clonotype has a handful of counts. The chain joins TRBV5-6 to TRBJ2-3; unclear D gene. The V gene lost 0 bases and the J gene lost 4 bases, with 9 bases spanning the gap. Germline values: CDR1 SGHDT, CDR2 YYEEEE. The CDR3 is 14 residues long. The CDR3 protein is CASSLDSFADTQYF. The CDR3 nucleotides read TGTGCCAGCAGCTTGGACAGTTTTGCAGATACGCAGTATTTT.

This clonotype was detected a few times. The chain has TRBV24-1 and TRBJ2-1, with D maybe TRBD1 (6 bases). Germline CDR1 reads KGHDR; CDR2 reads SFDVKD. This CDR3 has 17 amino acids. Trimming pared 4 bases from V and 0 bases from J, leaving 15 bases between. The CDR3, as DNA: TGTGCCACCAGTGAACCGGACAGTTACAGCTCCTACAATGAGCAGTTCTTC. The encoded protein is CATSEPDSYSSYNEQFF.

This clonotype has only a few counts. The genes are TRBV10-3 and TRBJ2-7; 9 bases are a match to TRBD1. Germline CDR1 ENHRY, CDR2 SYGVKD. The CDR3 length is 14 residues. Trimming took 9 bases from V and 2 from J; bases not matched to a gene: 8. The CDR3 reads CAISQGAQAYEQYF. In DNA form, the CDR3 reads TGTGCCATATCACAGGGGGCTCAGGCCTACGAGCAGTACTTC.

This clonotype was counted only a few times. V usage is TRBV11-2 and J usage is TRBJ2-6, with 7 bases lining up with TRBD1. The CDR3 spans 18 residues. Germline trimming cut 5 bases from V and 0 bases from J; bases unmatched to any gene: 10. Germline CDR1 and CDR2: SGHAT and FQNNGV. The CDR3 DNA sequence: TGTGCCAGCAGCCCCCAGACAGGGAGAAGCTCTGGGGCCAACGTCCTGACTTTC. It encodes CASSPQTGRSSGANVLTF. Supplemented by reference TRBV11-2 and TRBJ2-6, the full variable domain reads EAGVAQSPRYKIIEKRQSVAFWCNPISGHATLYWYQQILGQGPKLLIQFQNNGVVDDSQLPKDRFSAERLKGVDSTLKIQPAKLEDSAVYLCASSPQTGRSSGANVLTFGAGSRLTVL.

This clonotype was detected only a few times. The V gene is TRBV20-1, the J gene TRBJ2-4; 9 bases are shared with TRBD1. Germline CDR1 is DFQATT and CDR2 is SNEGSKA (reference sequence). V lost 7 bases, J lost 0 bases, and 10 bases stayed unmatched. The CDR3 extends over 16 amino acids. DNA of the CDR3: TGCAGTGTAGGGACAGGGCTTCCTCTAGCCAAAAACATTCAGTACTTC. Its protein is CSVGTGLPLAKNIQYF.

CDR3 sequence: CATSDASGGAYNEQFF. The CDR3 DNA is TGTGCCACCAGTGATGCTAGCGGGGGGGCCTACAATGAGCAGTTCTTC. The V gene is TRBV24-1, the J gene TRBJ2-1; 12 bases match TRBD2. With 3 bases clipped from V and 2 bases from J, the junction kept 1 base outside the gene matches. From germline, CDR1 is KGHDR and CDR2 SFDVKD. The CDR3 totals 16 residues.

This CDR3 reads CASSLAFLAGEMIFTGRLFF. The CDR3 coding sequence is TGTGCCAGCAGCTTAGCGTTTCTAGCGGGAGAGATGATCTTCACGGGTCGTCTGTTCTTC. V and J are TRBV7-8 and TRBJ2-1; 10 bases are a match to TRBD2. V dropped 0 bases and J dropped 15; count of bases not matched to a gene: 26. Germline CDR1 and CDR2: SGHVS and FQNEAQ. The CDR3 sequence is 20 residues long.

The genes are TRBV4-3 and TRBJ1-6; D uncertain. Trimming removed 0 bases at V and 8 bases at J, with 11 bases between. The CDR3 totals 15 residues. Germline CDR1 and CDR2: LGHNA and YSLEER. CDR3 sequence reads: CASSQDVYNDSPLHF. The CDR3, as DNA: TGCGCCAGCAGCCAAGACGTATACAACGATTCACCCCTCCACTTT.